This T cell receptor beta chain is drawn from a study of T cells in Graves' hyperthyroidism and ophthalmopathy. Isolation of PBMCs was performed on around 10 ml fresh peripheral blood. V was clipped by 1 base and J by 12 bases, with 15 bases between them. The CDR3 has 13 amino acids. Germline CDR1 and CDR2: MGHRA and YSYEKL. RNA transcripts gave rise to amplified TCR beta CDR3 regions. With the HTBI primer set, the TCR CDR3 went through a first round of RT-PCR. Using its own MiXCR run on the multiplex PCR reads, TCRdb lists one record per CDR3 protein. The table shows around 340,000 distinct CDR3 sequences, with about 14% occurring only once.

This receptor was identified in a woman aged 30 to 39 with Graves' hyperthyroidism. Input material: blood. The J gene is TRBJ2-5, the V gene TRBV4-1; the D gene is possibly TRBD1 (6 bases). CDR3: CASSQVGPGVKYF. In nucleotides, the CDR3 is TGCGCCAGCAGCCAAGTCGGGCCAGGGGTGAAGTACTTC.